This paragraph reports one T cell receptor beta chain. This entry is derived from a study of blood T cell repertoires in COVID-19. Study summary: Collection of acute and convalescent COVID-19 samples took place in the United States, Italy and Spain. Sources were T cells, B-cell-depleted T cells, or PBMCs; the material itself was cDNA or gDNA.

The V end lost 0 bases, the J end lost 8 bases, and 13 bases lay between the germline ends. Germline CDR1 and CDR2: MNHEY and SVGAGI. CDR3 length: 14 amino acids. In the authors' workflow: How many nucleated cells were present was estimated from reference gene primer amplification. This table comes from immunoSEQ multiplex PCR, and its TCRdb copy is limited to in-frame clones, with some not included. V, J and clone size were drawn from that table, and D and trimming were deduced from the DNA. The sample includes roughly 190,000 clones, about four fifths of them seen just once. The receptor was derived from a woman between 65 and 79 years old with active or convalescent COVID-19. J is TRBJ1-2 and V is TRBV6-5, with D possibly being TRBD1 (6 bases). Sequenced: peripheral blood. CDR3 sequence: CASSYSRGARGYTF. CDR3 sequence (DNA): TGTGCCAGCAGTTACTCGCGGGGGGCTCGGGGCTACACCTTC.